Listed below are T cell receptor beta chains from one sample, sequenced in a study of blood T cell repertoires in COVID-19. Generated by immunoSEQ multiplex PCR, the TCRdb table keeps only in-frame clones and is missing some. In the table there are over 200,000 clones, roughly 89% of which are singletons. Sample: peripheral blood. These receptor sequences come from a man aged 55 to 70 who had recovered from COVID-19. The CDR3 runs from the conserved cysteine through the conserved F or W. D genes are given only for firm matches.

d_gene,v_gene,j_gene,CDR3aa,CDR3nt
NA,TRBV5-1,TRBJ2-5,CASSFTGSRIQETQYF,TGCGCCAGCAGCTTTACGGGGTCACGGATACAAGAGACCCAGTACTTC
TRBD1,TRBV11-1,TRBJ1-1,CASSLTGGGTEAFF,TGTGCCAGCAGCCTTACAGGGGGCGGCACTGAAGCTTTCTTT
TRBD2,TRBV4-2,TRBJ2-1,CASSQALAESSYNEQFF,TGTGCCAGCAGCCAAGCTCTAGCGGAGAGCTCCTACAATGAGCAGTTCTTC
NA,TRBV7-2,TRBJ2-7,CASSFQGGYEQYF,TGTGCCAGCAGCTTCCAGGGGGGCTACGAGCAGTACTTC
NA,TRBV6-1,TRBJ1-2,CASSEVFGGGSGYTF,TGTGCCAGCAGTGAAGTCTTTGGGGGCGGGAGTGGCTACACCTTC
NA,TRBV20-1,TRBJ2-1,CSAPNGLREFF,TGCAGTGCTCCAAACGGTCTCAGGGAGTTCTTC
TRBD2,TRBV6-2/TRBV6-3,TRBJ2-3,CASSPGLVWGDTQYF,TGTGCCAGCAGTCCAGGACTAGTATGGGGAGATACGCAGTATTTT
TRBD2,TRBV9,TRBJ2-1,CASSPPFSGRWDEQFF,TGTGCCAGCAGCCCCCCCTTCAGCGGGAGATGGGATGAGCAGTTCTTC
TRBD1,TRBV5-1,TRBJ1-2,CASSLEGGHYGYTF,TGCGCCAGCAGCTTGGAAGGGGGCCACTATGGCTACACCTTC
TRBD2,TRBV19,TRBJ2-7,CASSIMSGIYEQYF,TGTGCCAGTAGTATAATGAGCGGGATTTACGAGCAGTACTTC
NA,TRBV9,TRBJ2-2,CASSVGDYTGELFF,TGTGCCAGCAGCGTAGGAGACTACACCGGGGAGCTGTTTTTT